This TCR beta chain was profiled in a study of T cells after yellow fever vaccination (dated by TCRdb to between 2019 and 2020). Notes on the research overall: The SMART-Seq v4 Ultra Low Input RNA kit was used to prepare libraries from fractions with low cell numbers. To follow T-cell clones before and after primary and booster YFV17D yellow fever vaccination, bulk TCR alpha and beta repertoires were sequenced over time. Two healthy male donors, one aged 18 to 30 and one aged 30 to 39 years, were included in the cohort. Bulk PBMC replicates and cell subsets were isolated from blood drawn at multiple timepoints before and after both primary and secondary immunization. The study at large found these results: Because abundant contaminating clonotypes from the bulk population could be contained in FACS-sorted repertoires, computational filtering was required. A small fraction of clonotypes showed up in both the CD4 and CD8 compartments, probably as a result of convergent recombination. Only a couple of donors were included in the study, so the extent to which the findings can be generalized is limited. Most clones expanded after primary vaccination (96% of CD4 and approximately 86% of CD8) were re-detected after the booster, suggesting that broad memory maintenance occurred. The secondary T-cell response was found to be weaker but faster than the primary response, with a peak reached on day 5 rather than on day 15.

Note on this clonotype: This clone's antigen is unknown. Base qualities are missing; no much larger clone stands one base away.

Per the publication, the treatment or condition label means: live attenuated yellow fever vaccine strain. At each blood-draw timepoint, two biological replicates of bulk PBMCs were obtained. A standard Ficoll-Paque protocol was used to isolate PBMCs from peripheral blood. TriZol was used to extract RNA from bulk PBMCs, from CD4 and CD8 fractions, and from dextramer-positive and dextramer-negative fractions. TCR cDNA was synthesized by 5'RACE template switching, through which a universal primer site and unique molecular identifiers were introduced. cDNA synthesis was primed from both the TCR alpha and TCR beta constant segments. Two PCR steps were used to amplify libraries, with sample barcodes and sequencing adapters being added in the second step. Sequencing of libraries was performed on Illumina HiSeq 2500 (2x100 bp) or NovaSeq (2x150 bp). Processing in the source paper ran as follows. MIGEC was used to demultiplex reads and collapse the reads into UMI consensus sequences, and MiXCR was used for V(D)J alignment. Vaccine-responding clonotypes were defined with edgeR using replicate PBMC samples, requiring FDR below 0.01 and a log2 fold change above 5 up to day 15. Each bulk clonotype was labeled CD4 or CD8 based on which sequenced repertoire, CD4 or CD8, contained the clonotype at higher abundance. Using fastp trimming at Q25 and MiXCR clonotype assembly, TCRdb reanalyzed the public sequencing data and kept in-frame beta chains. Each CDR3 protein gets just one entry, which takes the most common genes and DNA from the rows behind it. In this record, the V and J calls reflect TCRdb's handling and not the investigators' own analysis. The sample yields 450,000 to 650,000 distinct CDR3 sequences; 20% to 25% were counted once. Approximately 15% of the sample comes from the top ten.

The TCR originated in a man aged 18 to 29 who received the YFV17D yellow fever vaccine. The sample consisted of PBMCs, taken around 3 weeks after the first yellow fever vaccination.

The DNA sequence follows: TGTGCCAGCAGCTTAGTAGGGCTAGCGGGGGGGCACAATGAGCAGTTCTTC. This codes for CASSLVGLAGGHNEQFF. The rearrangement joined TRBV7-2 to TRBJ2-1; TRBD2 matches 12 bases in the middle. Per the germline V gene, SGHTA is the CDR1 and FQGNSA is the CDR2. The CDR3 measures 17 amino acids from cysteine to phenylalanine. Solely the CDR3 DNA is kept, with 51 bases framed from the first base. V and J are trimmed by 1 base and 5 bases, and the gene matches miss 6 bases of the junction.